The T cell receptor beta chain described here comes from a study of PD-1 blockade in classical Hodgkin lymphoma. Whole-study findings and limits: Reported baseline diversity: healthy donors highest, relapsed/refractory patients lowest. Whereas CD4+ TCR diversity had risen significantly by C4D1, CD8+ TCR diversity had not.

The V end lost 4 bases, the J end lost 2 bases, and 13 bases lay between the germline ends. CDR3 size: 15 residues. Looked up from germline, CDR1 is LNHDA and CDR2 is SQIVND (reference sequence). Concerning this clone itself: Its specificity is not known.

Every patient experienced relapse after autologous stem cell transplantation, and brentuximab vedotin exposure varied. Repertoires were generated with immunoSEQ multiplex PCR, while TCRdb's copy carries only in-frame clones and drops some. The sample lists tens of thousands of clones, about 89% occurring once. The clonotype was recovered from a human donor with classical Hodgkin lymphoma. Sequencing used peripheral blood mononuclear cells (PBMCs), obtained at baseline. The rearrangement links TRBV19 to TRBJ2-3, with D possibly being TRBD1 or TRBD2 (6 bases each). CDR3 in DNA: TGTGCCAGTAGTACTTCGGGGGCTCACACAGATACGCAGTATTTT. Its protein is CASSTSGAHTDTQYF.